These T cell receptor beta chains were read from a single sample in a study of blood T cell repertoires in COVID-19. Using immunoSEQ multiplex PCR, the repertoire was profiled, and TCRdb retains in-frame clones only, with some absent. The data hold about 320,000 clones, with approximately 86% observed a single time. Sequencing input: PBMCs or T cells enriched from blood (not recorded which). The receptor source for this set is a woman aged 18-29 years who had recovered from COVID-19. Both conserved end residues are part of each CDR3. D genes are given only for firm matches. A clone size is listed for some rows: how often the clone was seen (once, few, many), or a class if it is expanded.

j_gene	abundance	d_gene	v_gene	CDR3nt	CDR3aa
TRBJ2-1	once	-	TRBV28	TGTGCCAGCCATAGCTTAAGCCCCCGATCCTACAATGAGCAGTTCTTC	CASHSLSPRSYNEQFF
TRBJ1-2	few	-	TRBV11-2	TGTGCCAGCAGCTTAGGGGCGGGCAGTGGCTACACCTTC	CASSLGAGSGYTF
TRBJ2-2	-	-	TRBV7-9	TGTGCCAGCAGCTTCTTACAGGGCAACACCGGGGAGCTGTTTTTT	CASSFLQGNTGELFF
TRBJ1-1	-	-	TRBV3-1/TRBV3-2	TGTGCCAGCAGCCTACAACTGACCGGGGGAAAGAACACTGAAGCTTTCTTT	CASSLQLTGGKNTEAFF
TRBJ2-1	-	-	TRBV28	TGTGCCAGCAGTTTACCCTACTCGGACAATGAGCAGTTCTTC	CASSLPYSDNEQFF
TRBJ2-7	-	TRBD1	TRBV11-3	TGTGCCAGCAGCTTATCCCCGGGACAGGGGACCGAGCAGTACTTC	CASSLSPGQGTEQYF
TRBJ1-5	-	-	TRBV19	TGTGCCAGTAGTATAGGCAGGGATAGCAATCAGCCCCAGCATTTT	CASSIGRDSNQPQHF
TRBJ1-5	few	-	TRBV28	TGTGCCAGCAGCCGGACAGTAAATCAGCCCCAGCATTTT	CASSRTVNQPQHF
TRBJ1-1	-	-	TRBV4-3	TGCGCCAGCACTTCGTCAGGGCCGAACACTGAAGCTTTCTTT	CASTSSGPNTEAFF
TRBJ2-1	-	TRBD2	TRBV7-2	TGTGCCAGCAGCCCCGGTGCTAGCGGGTTGTCCTACAATGAGCAGTTCTTC	CASSPGASGLSYNEQFF
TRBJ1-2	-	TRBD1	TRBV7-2	TGTGCCAGCAGCTCTCTGGACAGGAGACGGGCCTACACCTTC	CASSSLDRRRAYTF
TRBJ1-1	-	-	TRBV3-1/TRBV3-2	TGTGCCAGCAGCCCGTGGCCCATTGGGGCTCGAGACACTGAAGCTTTCTTT	CASSPWPIGARDTEAFF
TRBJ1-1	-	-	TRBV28	TGTGCCAGCACCCCCGGCTGGGGGCTCAAGCCGGGGAACACTGAAGCTTTCTTT	CASTPGWGLKPGNTEAFF
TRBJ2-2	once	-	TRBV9	TGTGCCAGCAGCGTAGTGGAGGTTTTCGACACCGGGGAGCTGTTTTTT	CASSVVEVFDTGELFF
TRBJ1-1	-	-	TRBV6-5	TGTGCCAGCACGGTAGTAGGAGTCACTGAAGCTTTCTTT	CASTVVGVTEAFF
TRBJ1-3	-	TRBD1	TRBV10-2	TGCGCCAGCAGTGAGGACAGGGGGCTCGGAAACACCATATATTTT	CASSEDRGLGNTIYF
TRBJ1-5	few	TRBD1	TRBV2	TGTGCCAGCAGTACGGACAGGGGTAGCAATCAGCCCCAGCATTTT	CASSTDRGSNQPQHF
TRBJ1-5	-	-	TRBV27	TGTGCCAGCAGTTTATCAGGGGTTAGCAATCAGCCCCAGCATTTT	CASSLSGVSNQPQHF
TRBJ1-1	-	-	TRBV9	TGTGCCAGCAGCGTTGAGAGTAACACTGAAGCTTTCTTT	CASSVESNTEAFF
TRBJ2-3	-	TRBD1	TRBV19	TGTGCCAGTAGAATCGGACAGGGTACAGATACGCAGTATTTT	CASRIGQGTDTQYF
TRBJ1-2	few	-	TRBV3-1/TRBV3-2	TGTGCCAGCAGCCAAAGGGGCCTCTATGGCTACACCTTC	CASSQRGLYGYTF
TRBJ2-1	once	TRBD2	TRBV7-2	TGTGCCAGCAGCTTAGCGGCTAGCGGGAGGGAGCAGTTCTTC	CASSLAASGREQFF
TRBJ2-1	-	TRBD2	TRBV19	TGTGCCAGTAGTATCCCTAGCGGGGGGGCCTCGGCCCGGTGGGATGAGCAGTTCTTC	CASSIPSGGASARWDEQFF
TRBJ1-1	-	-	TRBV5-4	TGTGCCAGCAGCTTTTTCGTAGGGGGTGAGGACACTGAAGCTTTCTTT	CASSFFVGGEDTEAFF
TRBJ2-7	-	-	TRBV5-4	TGTGCCAGCAGCTTTCGGGGATCTAACCTTGAGCAGTACTTC	CASSFRGSNLEQYF
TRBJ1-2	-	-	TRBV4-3	TGCGCCAGCAGCCAAGATCGGGGGGATGGCTACACCTTC	CASSQDRGDGYTF
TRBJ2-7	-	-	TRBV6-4	TGTGCCAGCAGTGCTGAGACAGGTTCCTACGAGCAGTACTTC	CASSAETGSYEQYF
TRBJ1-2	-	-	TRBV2	TGTGCCAGCAGTGCGAACCAAGGCACAGTGAGAGCTAACTATGGCTACACCTTC	CASSANQGTVRANYGYTF
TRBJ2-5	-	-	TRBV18	TGTGCCAGCTCTTGGGCAGGACAAGAGACCCAGTACTTC	CASSWAGQETQYF
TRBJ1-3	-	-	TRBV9	TGTGCCAGCAGCGCCAACTCGGTCTCTGGAAACACCATATATTTT	CASSANSVSGNTIYF
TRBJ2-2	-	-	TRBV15	TGTGCCACCAGCAGTGTCTTCCTAGCGTCAACCGGGGAGCTGTTTTTT	CATSSVFLASTGELFF
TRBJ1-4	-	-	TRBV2	TGTGCCAGCAAGCAGGACAGCAATGAAAAACTGTTTTTT	CASKQDSNEKLFF
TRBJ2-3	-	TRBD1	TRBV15	TGTGCCACCGGCAGAGGTACAGGGGGATCCACAGATACGCAGTATTTT	CATGRGTGGSTDTQYF
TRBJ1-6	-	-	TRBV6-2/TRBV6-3	TGTGCCAGCAGTTACCCGCGGACTCATTCACCCCTCCACTTT	CASSYPRTHSPLHF
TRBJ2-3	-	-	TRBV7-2	TGTGCCAGCAGCCTAGAACAGATCAGCACAGATACGCAGTATTTT	CASSLEQISTDTQYF
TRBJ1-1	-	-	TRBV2	TGTGCCAGCACCAGGGAGGTTAGAGTGGGCCCAGCTTTCTTT	CASTREVRVGPAFF